This T cell receptor beta chain was identified in a study of blood T cells in healthy people across ages. The wider study: Researchers report that template switching captured about one barcoded beta molecule per two T cells.

The CDR3 is made up of 15 amino acids. Germline-derived CDR1 and CDR2 are SGHRS and YFSETQ. Samples each yielded at least 5.5 micrograms of total RNA. Together with a sample-barcoded 5' primer, a J-beta primer mix was included in a second PCR lasting about 7 to 12 cycles. Per sample, CDR3-containing paired-end reads numbered at least 2.5 million. TCRdb re-analysed the 5' RACE reads in MiXCR, keeping a single row per CDR3 protein. The sample lists 800,000 or so distinct CDR3 sequences, around half occurring once. Whole-study results and caveats: Donor CMV status was unknown, possibly confounding expanded clonotype changes.

This clonotype was picked up a small number of times. The antigen is undetermined. The sample consisted of blood. The chain employs TRBV5-1 and TRBJ2-5, with 13 positions matching TRBD2. The DNA end favors TRBJ2-7, so the J call may be wrong. This sequence originates from a man older than 75 in good health. CDR3 loop: CASTPQGLAGDEQYF. The DNA for the CDR3 is TGCGCCAGCACGCCACAAGGACTAGCGGGAGACGAGCAGTACTTC.